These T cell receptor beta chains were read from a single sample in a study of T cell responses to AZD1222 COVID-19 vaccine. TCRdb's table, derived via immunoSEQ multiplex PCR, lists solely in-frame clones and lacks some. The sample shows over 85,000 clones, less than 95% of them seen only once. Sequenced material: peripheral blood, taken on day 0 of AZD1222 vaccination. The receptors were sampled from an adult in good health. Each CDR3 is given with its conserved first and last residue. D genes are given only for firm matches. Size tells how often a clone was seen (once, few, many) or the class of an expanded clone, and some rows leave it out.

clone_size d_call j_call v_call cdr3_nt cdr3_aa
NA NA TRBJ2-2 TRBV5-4 TGTGCCAGCAGCTTAACGCGGGGAGGGGAGCTGTTTTTT CASSLTRGGELFF
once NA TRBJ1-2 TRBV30 TGTGCCTGGAGTGTGTGGGAACATGGCTACACCTTC CAWSVWEHGYTF
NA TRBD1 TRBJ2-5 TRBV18 TGTGCCAGCTCACCTTACCCCGGGACAGGGTACCTTGGGACCCAGTACTTC CASSPYPGTGYLGTQYF
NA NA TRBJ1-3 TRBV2 TGTGCCAGCAGTGAAGCCCATGGAAACACCATATATTTT CASSEAHGNTIYF
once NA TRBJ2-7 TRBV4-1 TGCGCCAGCAGCCAGCTGGGGCAGGCCTACGAGCAGTACTTC CASSQLGQAYEQYF
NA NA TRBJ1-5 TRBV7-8 TGTGCCAGCAGCGCAAGGGACGGTCAGCCCCAGCATTTT CASSARDGQPQHF
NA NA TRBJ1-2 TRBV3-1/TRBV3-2 TGTGCCAGCAGCCCCTCGGGAGGCGGAGGCTACACCTTC CASSPSGGGGYTF
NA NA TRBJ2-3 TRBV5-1 TGCGCCAGCAGCTTCATCGGGGATACGCAGTATTTT CASSFIGDTQYF
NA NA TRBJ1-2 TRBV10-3 TGTGCCATCAGTGAGGACAGCTATGGCTACACCTTC CAISEDSYGYTF
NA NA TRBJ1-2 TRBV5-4 TGTGCCAGCAGCTTTTGGCAGGCGCAAAACTATGGCTACACCTTC CASSFWQAQNYGYTF
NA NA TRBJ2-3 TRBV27 TGTGCCAGCAGCTTTCAAACAGGGAACGCAGATACGCAGTATTTT CASSFQTGNADTQYF
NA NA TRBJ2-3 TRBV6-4 TGTGCCAGCAGTGACGGGGAGATGGAAACAGATACGCAGTATTTT CASSDGEMETDTQYF
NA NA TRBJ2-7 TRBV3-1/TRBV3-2 TGTGCCAGCAGCCCTCGACCAGGGAGAGAGCAGTACTTC CASSPRPGREQYF
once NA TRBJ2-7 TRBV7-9 TGTGCCAGCAGCCAAGAGGCTTACGAGCAGTACTTC CASSQEAYEQYF
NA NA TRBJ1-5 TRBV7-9 TGTGCCAGCAGCTTAGCCAGTGAAGGAGGCGGGCAGCCCCAGCATTTT CASSLASEGGGQPQHF
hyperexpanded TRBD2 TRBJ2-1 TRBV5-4 TGTGCCAGCAGCTTGGATTTGACTAGCCCGTTCTTC CASSLDLTSPFF
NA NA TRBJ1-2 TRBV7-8 TGTGCCAGCAGTTGGGACGGTGACTATGGCTACACCTTC CASSWDGDYGYTF
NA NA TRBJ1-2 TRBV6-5 TGTGCCAGCAAACGGGCAGCCATCTATGGCTACACCTTC CASKRAAIYGYTF
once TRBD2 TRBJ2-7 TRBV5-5 TGTGCCAGCAGCTTACCGCTAGCGGGGGACGAGCAGTACTTC CASSLPLAGDEQYF
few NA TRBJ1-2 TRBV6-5 TGTGCCAGTCAGTCCCCCCCAGGGGTAGATGGCTACACCTTC CASQSPPGVDGYTF
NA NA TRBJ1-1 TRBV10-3 TGTGCCATCAGTGGTACAGGGAGGGGCACTGAAGCTTTCTTT CAISGTGRGTEAFF
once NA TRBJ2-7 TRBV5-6 TGTGCCAGCAGTGACAGAACCTACGAGCAGTACTTC CASSDRTYEQYF
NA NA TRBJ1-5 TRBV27 TGTGCCAGCAGTATCAATCAGCCCCAGCATTTT CASSINQPQHF
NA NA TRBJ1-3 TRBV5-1 TGCGCCAGCAGCTTAGGCCAGCGAAACACCATATATTTT CASSLGQRNTIYF
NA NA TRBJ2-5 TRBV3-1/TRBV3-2 TGTGCCAGCAGCCAAGGGTCAGGGGCAATCCAAGAGACCCAGTACTTC CASSQGSGAIQETQYF
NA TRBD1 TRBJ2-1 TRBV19 TGTGCCAGTAGTGGACAGGGGGCCTACAATGAGCAGTTCTTC CASSGQGAYNEQFF
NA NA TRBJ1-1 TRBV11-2 TGTGCCAGCAGCTTAGGAAAGGGTTTAGGCACTGAAGCTTTCTTT CASSLGKGLGTEAFF
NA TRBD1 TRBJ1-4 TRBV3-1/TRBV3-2 TGTGCCAGCAGCCAAGATGCAGGGGGCGTGTATGATGAAAAACTGTTTTTT CASSQDAGGVYDEKLFF
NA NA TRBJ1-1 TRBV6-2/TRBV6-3 TGTGCCAGCAGTTACTCGAGCGGGGGGATCTTCCCTGAAGCTTTCTTT CASSYSSGGIFPEAFF
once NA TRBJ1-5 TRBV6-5 TGTGCCAGCAGCTCCCGAAATCAGCCCCAGCATTTT CASSSRNQPQHF
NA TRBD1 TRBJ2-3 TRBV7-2 TGTGCCAGCAGCGTACAGGGGACAGATACGCAGTATTTT CASSVQGTDTQYF
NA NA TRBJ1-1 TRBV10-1 TGCGCCAGTTCTGACAGCTTGAACACTGAAGCTTTCTTT CASSDSLNTEAFF
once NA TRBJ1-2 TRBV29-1 TGCAGCCGCCCGGAAGAGGGGGGCTACACCTTC CSRPEEGGYTF
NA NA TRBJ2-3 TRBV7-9 TGTGCCAGCAGCTTAGGGCAAGGCGCAGATACGCAGTATTTT CASSLGQGADTQYF
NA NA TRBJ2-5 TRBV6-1 TGTGCCAGCAGTGAAGCGCGGGACGGACAAGAGACCCAGTACTTC CASSEARDGQETQYF
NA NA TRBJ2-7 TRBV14 TGTGCCAGCAGCCAAGATCCGGTAGGGGCTATCTCCTACGAGCAGTACTTC CASSQDPVGAISYEQYF
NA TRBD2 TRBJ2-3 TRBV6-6 TGTGCCAGCAGTTGGGGCGGGGGGGCCACAGATACGCAGTATTTT CASSWGGGATDTQYF
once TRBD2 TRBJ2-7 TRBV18 TGTGCCAGCTCACCCCCTGGCGGGGGGGCCCACGAGCAGTACTTC CASSPPGGGAHEQYF
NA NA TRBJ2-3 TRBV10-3 TGTGCCATCAGTGACTCGGGGACTGGCACAGATACGCAGTATTTT CAISDSGTGTDTQYF
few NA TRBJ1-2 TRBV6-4 TGTGCCAGCAGTCCACAGGGTGGCCATGGCTACACCTTC CASSPQGGHGYTF
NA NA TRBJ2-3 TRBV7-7 TGTGCCAGCAGCTTAGGTGGTAGCTCCATAGATACGCAGTATTTT CASSLGGSSIDTQYF
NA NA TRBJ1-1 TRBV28 TGTGCCAGCAGCCTCCAGACAGGAGTGGCTTTCTTT CASSLQTGVAFF
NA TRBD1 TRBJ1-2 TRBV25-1 TGTGCCAGCGGCGGGACAGGGGCCAGGTATGGCTACACCTTC CASGGTGARYGYTF
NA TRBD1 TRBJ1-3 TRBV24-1 TGTGCCACCAGCCTAGGGGACAGCATCTCTCACTCTGGAAACACCATATATTTT CATSLGDSISHSGNTIYF
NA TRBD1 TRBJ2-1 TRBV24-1 TGTGCCACCAGTGACCCGACAGGGTATCTGGATGAGCAGTTCTTC CATSDPTGYLDEQFF